The entry that follows covers one TCR beta chain sequence. Its target is not known. The sample is drawn from a study of shared clonotypes between healthy human individuals. Whole-study context: CD4 naive and CD4 memory each took three plates per donor, while CD8 naive took two and CD8 memory one.

This CDR3 contains 17 residues. Trimming shortened V by 4 bases and J by 5 bases, and 21 bases separated the two germline ends. The V gene's germline CDR1 is SEHNR and CDR2 FQNEAQ (reference sequence). Findings and limits, study-wide: The authors expected sequencing depth to affect clonotype sharing among donors.

A split of CD4+ cells into CD45RA+ naive and CD45RA-negative memory subsets was performed. As processed by the authors: ImmunoSEQ only sent back junction sequences with no quality scores, so filtering was done differently. Assay: immunoSEQ multiplex PCR; the TCRdb copy retains only in-frame clones and omits some. The V and J calls and clone size are taken from that table; D and trimming were inferred from the DNA. Here the sample spans some 2,400,000 clones, nearly 97% being singletons. V gene TRBV7-9 combines with J gene TRBJ2-1; D remains unclear. The source is a man between 18 and 29 years old in good health. The sample comprised naive CD4+ T cells sorted from blood. Subset described: CD45RA+ positively selected. In DNA form, the CDR3 reads TGTGCCAGCAGCTACCGACCTGTCCTCATACTTAACAATGAGCAGTTCTTC. Amino acids: CASSYRPVLILNNEQFF.